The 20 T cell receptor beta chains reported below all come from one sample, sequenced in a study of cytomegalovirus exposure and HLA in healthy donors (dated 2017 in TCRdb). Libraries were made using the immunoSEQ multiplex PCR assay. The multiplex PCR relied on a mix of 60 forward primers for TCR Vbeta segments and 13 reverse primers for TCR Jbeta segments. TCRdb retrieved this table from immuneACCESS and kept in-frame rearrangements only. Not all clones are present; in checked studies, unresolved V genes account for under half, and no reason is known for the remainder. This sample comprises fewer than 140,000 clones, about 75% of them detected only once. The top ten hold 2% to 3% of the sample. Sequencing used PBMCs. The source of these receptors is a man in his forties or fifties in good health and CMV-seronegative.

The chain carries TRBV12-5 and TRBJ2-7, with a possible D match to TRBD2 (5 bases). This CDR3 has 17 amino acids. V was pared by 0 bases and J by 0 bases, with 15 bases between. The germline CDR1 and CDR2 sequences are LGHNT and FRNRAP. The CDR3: CASGLVLFEGRSYEQYF. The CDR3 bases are TGTGCTAGTGGTTTGGTTCTCTTTGAGGGTCGCTCCTACGAGCAGTACTTC.

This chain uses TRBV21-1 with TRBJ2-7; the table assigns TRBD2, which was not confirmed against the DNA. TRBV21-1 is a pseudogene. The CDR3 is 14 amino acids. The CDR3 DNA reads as TGTGCCAGCAGCAAAGGCGCAAGCTCCTACGAGCAGTACTTC. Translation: CASSKGASSYEQYF.

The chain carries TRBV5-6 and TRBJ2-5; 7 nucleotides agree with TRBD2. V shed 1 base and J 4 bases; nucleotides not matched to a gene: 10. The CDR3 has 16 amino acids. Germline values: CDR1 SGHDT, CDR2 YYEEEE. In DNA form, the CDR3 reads TGTGCCAGCAGCTTGTTGGGCGGGGGTTCGATAGAGACCCAGTACTTC. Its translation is CASSLLGGGSIETQYF. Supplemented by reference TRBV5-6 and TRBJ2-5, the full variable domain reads DAGVTQSPTHLIKTRGQQVTLRCSPKSGHDTVSWYQQALGQGPQFIFQYYEEEERQRGNFPDRFSGHQFPNYSSELNVNALLLGDSALYLCASSLLGGGSIETQYFGPGTRLLVL.

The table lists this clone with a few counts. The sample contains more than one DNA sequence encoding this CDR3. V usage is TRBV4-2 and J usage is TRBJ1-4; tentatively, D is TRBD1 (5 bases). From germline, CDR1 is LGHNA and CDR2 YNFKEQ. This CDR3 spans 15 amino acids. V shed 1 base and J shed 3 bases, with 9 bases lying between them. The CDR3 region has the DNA TGTGCCAGCAGCCAAGGAGACAGAGCTAATGAAAAACTGTTTTTT. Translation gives CASSQGDRANEKLFF.

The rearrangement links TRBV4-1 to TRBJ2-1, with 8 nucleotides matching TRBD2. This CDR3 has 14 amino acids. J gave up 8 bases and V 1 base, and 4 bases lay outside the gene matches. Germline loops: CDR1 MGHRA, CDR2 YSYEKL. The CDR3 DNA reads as TGCGCCAGCAGCCAAGCGGGAGGGATTGATGAGCAGTTCTTC. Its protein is CASSQAGGIDEQFF.

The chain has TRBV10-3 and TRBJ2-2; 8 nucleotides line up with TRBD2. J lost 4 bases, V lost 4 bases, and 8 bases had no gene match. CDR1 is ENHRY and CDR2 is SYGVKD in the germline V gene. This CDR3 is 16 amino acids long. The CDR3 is CAISGNRGGSTGELFF. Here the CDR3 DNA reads TGTGCCATCAGTGGGAACCGGGGGGGCAGCACCGGGGAGCTGTTTTTT.

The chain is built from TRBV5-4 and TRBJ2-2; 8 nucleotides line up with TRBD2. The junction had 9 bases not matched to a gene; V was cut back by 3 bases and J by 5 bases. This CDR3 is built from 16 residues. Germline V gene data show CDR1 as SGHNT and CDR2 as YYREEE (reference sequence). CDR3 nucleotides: TGTGCCAGCAGCTCTGGGCAGCGGGGGCGTACCGGGGAGCTGTTTTTT. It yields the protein CASSSGQRGRTGELFF.

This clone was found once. CDR3 nucleotides: TGTGCCATCAGTGGGACAGGGATCGGGGAGCTGTTTTTT. It encodes CAISGTGIGELFF. V is TRBV10-3 and J is TRBJ2-2, with 8 bases that match TRBD1. Germline loops: CDR1 ENHRY, CDR2 SYGVKD. The CDR3 covers 13 residues. J was trimmed by 7 bases and V by 4 bases; bases with no gene match: 2.

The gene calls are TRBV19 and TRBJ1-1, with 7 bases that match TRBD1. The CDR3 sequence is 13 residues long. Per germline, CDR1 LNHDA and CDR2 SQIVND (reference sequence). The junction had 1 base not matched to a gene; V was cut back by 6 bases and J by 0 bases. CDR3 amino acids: CASRTGMNTEAFF. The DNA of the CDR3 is TGTGCCAGTAGGACAGGGATGAACACTGAAGCTTTCTTT.

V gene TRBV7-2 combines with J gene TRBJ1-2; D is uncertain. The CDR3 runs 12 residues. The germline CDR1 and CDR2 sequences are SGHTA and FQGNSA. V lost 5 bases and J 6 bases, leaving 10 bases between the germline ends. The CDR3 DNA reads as TGTGCCAGCAGCCTCGGGAGGCATGGCTACACCTTC. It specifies CASSLGRHGYTF.

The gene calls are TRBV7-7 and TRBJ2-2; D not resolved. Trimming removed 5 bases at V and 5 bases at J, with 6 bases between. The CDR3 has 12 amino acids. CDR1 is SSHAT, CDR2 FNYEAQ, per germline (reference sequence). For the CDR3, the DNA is TGTGCCAGCAGCCAACAGACCGGGGAGCTGTTTTTT. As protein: CASSQQTGELFF. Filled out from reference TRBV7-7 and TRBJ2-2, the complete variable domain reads GAGVSQSPRYKVTKRGQDVTLRCDPISSHATLYWYQQALGQGPEFLTYFNYEAQPDKSGLPSDRFSAERPEGSISTLTIQRTEQRDSAMYRCASSQQTGELFFGEGSRLTVL.

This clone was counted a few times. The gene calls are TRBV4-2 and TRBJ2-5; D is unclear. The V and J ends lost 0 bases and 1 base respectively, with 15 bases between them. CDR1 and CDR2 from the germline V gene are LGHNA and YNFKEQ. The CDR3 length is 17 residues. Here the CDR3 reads CASSQEAVEFFQETQYF. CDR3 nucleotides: TGTGCCAGCAGCCAAGAGGCGGTTGAATTCTTCCAAGAGACCCAGTACTTC.

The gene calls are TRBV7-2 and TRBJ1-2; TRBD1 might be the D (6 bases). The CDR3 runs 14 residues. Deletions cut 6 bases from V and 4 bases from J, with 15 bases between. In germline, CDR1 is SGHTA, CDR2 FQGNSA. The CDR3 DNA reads TGTGCCAGCAGTCCTAGACAGGTCGGCTATGGCTACACCTTC. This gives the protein CASSPRQVGYGYTF. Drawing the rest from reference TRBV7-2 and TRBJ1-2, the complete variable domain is GAGVSQSPSNKVTEKGKDVELRCDPISGHTALYWYRQSLGQGLEFLIYFQGNSAPDKSGLPSDRFSAERTGGSVSTLTIQRTQQEDSAVYLCASSPRQVGYGYTFGSGTRLTVV.

CDR3 sequence: CASSLQPLNEQFF. DNA of the CDR3: TGTGCCAGCAGCTTACAACCCCTAAATGAGCAGTTCTTC. V and J are TRBV7-3 and TRBJ2-1; D gene ambiguous. Germline V gene lookup returns CDR1 SGHTA and CDR2 FQGTGA. CDR3 length: 13 residues. The V end lost 2 bases, the J end lost 7 bases, and 9 bases lay between the germline ends.

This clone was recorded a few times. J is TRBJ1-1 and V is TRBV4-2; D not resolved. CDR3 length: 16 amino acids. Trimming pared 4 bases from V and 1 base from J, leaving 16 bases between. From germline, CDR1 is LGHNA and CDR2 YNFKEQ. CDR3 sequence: CASSRFLQAQNTEAFF. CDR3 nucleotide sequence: TGTGCCAGCAGCCGGTTCTTGCAGGCCCAGAACACTGAAGCTTTCTTT.

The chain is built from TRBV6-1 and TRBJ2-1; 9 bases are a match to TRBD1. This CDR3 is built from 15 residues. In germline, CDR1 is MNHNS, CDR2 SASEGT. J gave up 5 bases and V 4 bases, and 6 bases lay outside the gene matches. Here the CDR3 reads CASSAGTGLNNEQFF. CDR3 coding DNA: TGTGCCAGCAGTGCCGGGACAGGGTTGAACAATGAGCAGTTCTTC.

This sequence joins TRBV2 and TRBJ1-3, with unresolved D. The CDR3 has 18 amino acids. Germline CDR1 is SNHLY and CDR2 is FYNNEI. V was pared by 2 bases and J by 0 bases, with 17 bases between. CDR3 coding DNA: TGTGCCAGCAGTGAATATGTAGTTGAAGTTTTCTCTGGAAACACCATATATTTT. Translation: CASSEYVVEVFSGNTIYF.

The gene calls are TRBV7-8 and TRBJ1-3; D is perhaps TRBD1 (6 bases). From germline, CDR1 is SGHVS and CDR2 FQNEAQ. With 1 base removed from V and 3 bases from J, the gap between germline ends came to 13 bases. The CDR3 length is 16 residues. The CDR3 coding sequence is TGTGCCAGCAGCTTAGGGGGAGCAGGGGTTGGAAACACCATATATTTT. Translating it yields CASSLGGAGVGNTIYF.

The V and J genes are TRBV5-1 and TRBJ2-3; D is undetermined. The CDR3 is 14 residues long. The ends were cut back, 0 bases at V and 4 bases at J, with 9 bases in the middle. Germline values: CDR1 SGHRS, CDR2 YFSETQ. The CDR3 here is CASSLEVNSDTQYF. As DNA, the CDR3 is TGCGCCAGCAGCTTGGAAGTGAACTCAGATACGCAGTATTTT.

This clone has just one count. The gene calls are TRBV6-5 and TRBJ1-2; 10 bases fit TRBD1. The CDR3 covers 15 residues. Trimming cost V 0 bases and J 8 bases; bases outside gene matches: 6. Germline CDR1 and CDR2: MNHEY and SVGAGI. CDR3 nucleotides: TGTGCCAGCAGTTACTCGGGGACAGGGGACTGGGGCTACACCTTC. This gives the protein CASSYSGTGDWGYTF.